Listed here is a single T cell receptor (beta chain). Its cognate antigen has yet to be identified. No per-base quality is available; no much larger clone lies one base away. Libraries were constructed by the immunoSEQ multiplex PCR assay. In TCRdb, the immuneACCESS table is reduced to in-frame sequences with V and J assigned. These tables do not hold every clone; where another copy was compared, an unresolved V gene accounts for under half, and the others remain unexplained. This sample has about 96,000 clones in its table, and approximately 95% of those were observed once. The ten largest clonotypes hold approximately 8% of the sample. These data originate in a study of control samples from healthy donors and cancer patients (TCRdb year 2020). The V and J ends are trimmed by 6 bases and 4 bases, leaving 10 bases between them. As encoded in the germline V gene, CDR1 is MNHEY while CDR2 is SVGEGT. The CDR3 starts with the cysteine, ends with the phenylalanine, and has 13 residues. The CDR3 DNA has 39 bases and is translated from base 1.

The sequence joins TRBV6-2 or TRBV6-3 to TRBJ1-3, with a tentative D gene TRBD1 over 5 matching bases. This TCR was sampled from a man between 18 and 35 years old in good health. The sequenced sample consisted of blood. The nucleotides are TGTGCCAGCAGCCGTGGACACGGAAACACCATATATTTT. It specifies CASSRGHGNTIYF.